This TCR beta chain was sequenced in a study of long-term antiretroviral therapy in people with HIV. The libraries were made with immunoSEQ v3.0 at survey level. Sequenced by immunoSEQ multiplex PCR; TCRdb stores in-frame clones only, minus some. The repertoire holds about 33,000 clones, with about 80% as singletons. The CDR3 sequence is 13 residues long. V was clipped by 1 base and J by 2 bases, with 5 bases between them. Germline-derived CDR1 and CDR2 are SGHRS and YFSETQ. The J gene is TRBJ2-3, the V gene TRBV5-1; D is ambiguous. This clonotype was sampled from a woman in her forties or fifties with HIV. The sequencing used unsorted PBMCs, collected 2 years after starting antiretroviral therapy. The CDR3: CASSLTVTDTQYF. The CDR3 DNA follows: TGCGCCAGCAGCTTGACTGTCACAGATACGCAGTATTTT.